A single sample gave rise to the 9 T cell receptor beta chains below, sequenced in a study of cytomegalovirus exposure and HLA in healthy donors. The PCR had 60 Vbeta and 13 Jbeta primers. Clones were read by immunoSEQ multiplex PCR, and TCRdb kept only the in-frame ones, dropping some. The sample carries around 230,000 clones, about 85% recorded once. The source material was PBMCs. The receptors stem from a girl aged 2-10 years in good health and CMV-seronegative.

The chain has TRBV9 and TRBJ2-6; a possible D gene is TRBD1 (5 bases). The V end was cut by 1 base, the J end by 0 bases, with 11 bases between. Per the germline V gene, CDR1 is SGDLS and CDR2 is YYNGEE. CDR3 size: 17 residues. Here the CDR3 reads CASSVPRVTSGANVLTF. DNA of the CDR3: TGTGCCAGCAGCGTACCCAGGGTGACCTCTGGGGCCAACGTCCTGACTTTC.

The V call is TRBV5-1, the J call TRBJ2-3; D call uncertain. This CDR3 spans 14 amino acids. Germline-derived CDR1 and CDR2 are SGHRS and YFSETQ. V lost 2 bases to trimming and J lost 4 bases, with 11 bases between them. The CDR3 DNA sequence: TGCGCCAGCAGCTTAACTCAGGTCCCAGATACGCAGTATTTT. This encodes CASSLTQVPDTQYF.

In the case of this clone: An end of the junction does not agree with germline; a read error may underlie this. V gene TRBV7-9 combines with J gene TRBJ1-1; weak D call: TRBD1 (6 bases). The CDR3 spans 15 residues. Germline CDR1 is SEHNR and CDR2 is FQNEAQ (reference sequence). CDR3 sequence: CSSSLAGVGNTEAFF. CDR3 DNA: TGTTCCAGCAGCTTAGCAGGGGTCGGAAACACTGAAGCTTTCTTT.

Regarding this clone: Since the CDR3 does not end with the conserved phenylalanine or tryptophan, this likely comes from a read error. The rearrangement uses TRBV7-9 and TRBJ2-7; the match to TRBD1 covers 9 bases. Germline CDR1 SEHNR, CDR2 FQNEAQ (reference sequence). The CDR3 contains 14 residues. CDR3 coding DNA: TGTACCAGTACCACCCGGGACAGGGCCTACGAGCAGTACCTC. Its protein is CTSTTRDRAYEQYL.

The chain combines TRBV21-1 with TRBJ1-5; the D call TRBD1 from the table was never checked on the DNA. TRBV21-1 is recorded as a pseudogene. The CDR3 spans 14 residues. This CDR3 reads CASIGAGLGQPQHF. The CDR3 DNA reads TGTGCCAGCATCGGCGCAGGGTTGGGTCAGCCCCAGCATTTT.

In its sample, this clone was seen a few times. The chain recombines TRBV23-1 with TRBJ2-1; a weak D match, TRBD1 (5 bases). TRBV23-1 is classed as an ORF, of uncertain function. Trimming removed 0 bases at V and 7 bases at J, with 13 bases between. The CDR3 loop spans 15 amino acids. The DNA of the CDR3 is TGCGCCAGCAGTCAATCTCGCCAGGGCAGGAATGAGCAGTTCTTC. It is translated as CASSQSRQGRNEQFF.

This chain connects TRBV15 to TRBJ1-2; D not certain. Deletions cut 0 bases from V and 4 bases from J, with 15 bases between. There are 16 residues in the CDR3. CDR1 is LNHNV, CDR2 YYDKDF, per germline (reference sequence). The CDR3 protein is CATSRDGEGSGYGYTF. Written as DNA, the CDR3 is TGTGCCACCAGCAGAGATGGAGAGGGCTCGGGCTATGGCTACACCTTC.

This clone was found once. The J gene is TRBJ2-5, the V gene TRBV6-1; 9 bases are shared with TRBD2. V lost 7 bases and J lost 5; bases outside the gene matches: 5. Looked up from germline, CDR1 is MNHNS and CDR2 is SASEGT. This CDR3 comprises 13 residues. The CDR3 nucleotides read TGTGCCAGCATGAGGAGCGGGAGGGAGACCCAGTACTTC. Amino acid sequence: CASMRSGRETQYF.

The CDR3 here is CASSDITSSSYEQYF. The CDR3, as DNA: TGTGCCAGCAGTGATATAACCTCGAGCTCCTACGAGCAGTACTTC. The V and J genes are TRBV6-1 and TRBJ2-7; the D is unclear. The V gene's germline CDR1 is MNHNS and CDR2 SASEGT. There are 15 residues in the CDR3. V was shortened by 3 bases and J by 0 bases, with 12 bases between the two germline ends.